The 14 T cell receptor beta chains below all came from one sample that was sequenced in a study of Graves' ophthalmopathy and Graves' hyperthyroidism. From RNA, the CDR3 regions of TCR beta chains were amplified and sequenced. An opening RT-PCR round employed HTBI primers and preceded a second-round multiplex PCR. TCRdb reanalysed the multiplex PCR reads using MiXCR and keeps one entry per CDR3 protein. The data hold over a million distinct CDR3 sequences, with 35% to 45% observed a single time. Sequencing input: peripheral blood or thyroid tissue (not recorded which). The receptors originated from an adult man with Graves' hyperthyroidism.

This clonotype was detected a few times. This chain links TRBV7-9 with TRBJ1-6, with 9 bases matching TRBD1. The CDR3 is 14 residues long. V was pared by 2 bases and J by 9 bases, with 2 bases of the junction left unmatched. CDR1 is SEHNR, CDR2 FQNEAQ, per germline (reference sequence). The CDR3 is CASSLTGGFSPLHF. The CDR3 coding sequence is TGTGCCAGCAGCTTAACAGGGGGCTTTTCACCCCTCCACTTT.

The chain couples TRBV7-2 to TRBJ2-2, with TRBD2 as a possible D gene (6 bases). There are 15 residues in the CDR3. V was cut by 5 bases and J by 5 bases, with 15 bases left in between. CDR1 SGHTA and CDR2 FQGNSA come from the germline V gene. CDR3 in DNA: TGTGCCAGCAGCCCCAAATTGGGGGGTACCGGGGAGCTGTTTTTT. Translated, it gives CASSPKLGGTGELFF.

Many counts were recorded for this clonotype. The rearrangement links TRBV29-1 to TRBJ2-2, with D perhaps TRBD2 (6 bases). Trimming pared 7 bases from V and 0 bases from J, leaving 12 bases between. The germline V gene has CDR1 SQVTM and CDR2 ANQGSEA. The CDR3 totals 14 residues. This CDR3 reads CSASSDANTGELFF. The CDR3 DNA reads as TGCAGCGCCTCTAGCGATGCGAACACCGGGGAGCTGTTTTTT.

This clonotype was picked up many times. V and J are TRBV20-1 and TRBJ1-1; TRBD1 is a possible D gene (5 bases). This CDR3 has 13 residues. Germline-derived CDR1 and CDR2 are DFQATT and SNEGSKA (reference sequence). Trimming took 8 bases from V and 1 from J, leaving 14 bases between them. CDR3 region: CSTGTGKNTEAFF. The CDR3, as DNA: TGCAGTACCGGGACCGGGAAGAACACTGAAGCTTTCTTT.

The V and J genes are TRBV10-3 and TRBJ1-6; TRBD1 agrees at 7 bases. The CDR3 loop spans 17 amino acids. J gave up 10 bases and V 0 bases, and 12 bases lay outside the gene matches. Germline V gene lookup returns CDR1 ENHRY and CDR2 SYGVKD. The CDR3 loop is CAISESVLNRDSSPLHF. The DNA for the CDR3 is TGTGCCATCAGTGAGTCGGTTTTAAACCGGGACAGCTCACCCCTCCACTTT.

There are many counts of this clonotype. The chain joins TRBV7-2 to TRBJ1-4; unclear D gene. With 5 bases removed from V and 7 bases from J, the gap between germline ends came to 8 bases. The CDR3 sequence is 12 residues long. CDR1 and CDR2 from the germline V gene are SGHTA and FQGNSA. In DNA, the CDR3 is TGTGCCAGCAGCCCCAGACGTGAAAAACTGTTTTTT. Translation: CASSPRREKLFF. Together with reference TRBV7-2 and TRBJ1-4, the CDR3 gives the full variable domain: GAGVSQSPSNKVTEKGKDVELRCDPISGHTALYWYRQSLGQGLEFLIYFQGNSAPDKSGLPSDRFSAERTGGSVSTLTIQRTQQEDSAVYLCASSPRREKLFFGSGTQLSVL.

This chain joins TRBV10-3 and TRBJ1-2; TRBD1 matches 7 bases. The CDR3 totals 19 residues. CDR1 is ENHRY, CDR2 SYGVKD, per germline. V shed 5 bases and J 6 bases; nucleotides not matched to a gene: 24. The CDR3 DNA sequence: TGTGCCATCAGTCCCAACGTTCGACAGGGACCGAGAAATTTTGATGGCTACACCTTC. It encodes CAISPNVRQGPRNFDGYTF.

This clonotype has a handful of counts. The junction differs from germline at one of its ends, possibly a read error. The rearrangement joins TRBV10-2 to TRBJ2-7; 10 bases fit TRBD2. The CDR3 length is 13 residues. Looked up from germline, CDR1 is WSHSY and CDR2 is SAAADI. CDR3: CASSYRTSGEQYF. CDR3 sequence (DNA): TGTGCCAGCAGTTACCGGACTAGCGGCGAGCAGTACTTC.

This clonotype was detected ten times or more. The chain links TRBV12-3 or TRBV12-4 to TRBJ2-5, with 10 bases lining up with TRBD1. This CDR3 is 16 amino acids long. V lost 3 bases, J lost 3 bases, and 7 bases stayed unmatched. The CDR3 is CASSLTGGETKETQYF. CDR3 nucleotide sequence: TGTGCCAGCAGTTTGACAGGGGGCGAAACGAAAGAGACCCAGTACTTC.

This clonotype was seen repeatedly, ten times or more. The chain combines TRBV15 with TRBJ1-2; D remains ambiguous. The CDR3 contains 13 residues. Trimming cost V 0 bases and J 4 bases, with 6 bases left between them. Germline CDR1 reads LNHNV; CDR2 reads YYDKDF (reference sequence). The CDR3 nucleotides are TGTGCCACCAGCAGAGATGTGAGCTATGGCTACACCTTC. Protein sequence: CATSRDVSYGYTF.

V usage is TRBV7-9 and J usage is TRBJ1-2; TRBD1 matches 8 bases. CDR3 length equals 17 residues. Trimming removed 1 base from V and 4 bases from J; junction bases left unmatched: 11. Germline V lookup: CDR1 SEHNR, CDR2 FQNEAQ (reference sequence). This CDR3 is CASSLGLGTGVTYGYTF. In DNA, the CDR3 is TGTGCCAGCAGCTTAGGTTTAGGGACAGGAGTCACCTATGGCTACACCTTC. Drawing the rest from reference TRBV7-9 and TRBJ1-2, the complete variable domain is DTGVSQNPRHKITKRGQNVTFRCDPISEHNRLYWYRQTLGQGPEFLTYFQNEAQLEKSRLLSDRFSAERPKGSFSTLEIQRTEQGDSAMYLCASSLGLGTGVTYGYTFGSGTRLTVV.

J is TRBJ1-3 and V is TRBV7-6; D is unresolved. With 11 bases removed from V and 3 bases from J, the gap between germline ends came to 26 bases. CDR1 is SGHVS and CDR2 is FNYEAQ in the germline V gene. The CDR3 is 17 amino acids. In nucleotides, the CDR3 is TGTGCCTTGTCCAAAGAAAGCTTAAGGAGAAGTGGAAACACCATATATTTT. Protein product: CALSKESLRRSGNTIYF.

This clonotype came up many times. The chain is built from TRBV10-3 and TRBJ1-6; tentatively, D is TRBD1 (6 bases). CDR1 ENHRY and CDR2 SYGVKD come from the germline V gene. V lost 0 bases and J lost 10, with 16 bases in between. The CDR3 length is 16 residues. Here the CDR3 reads CAISESAGATGSPLHF. The CDR3 DNA follows: TGTGCCATCAGTGAGTCGGCAGGGGCGACGGGCTCACCCCTCCACTTT.

The chain employs TRBV9 and TRBJ1-2; D is undetermined. Looked up from germline, CDR1 is SGDLS and CDR2 is YYNGEE. The V and J ends lost 7 bases and 2 bases respectively, with 12 bases between them. This CDR3 comprises 13 residues. CDR3 nucleotide sequence: TGTGCCAGCGGGAGCTGGAGGAACTATGGCTACACCTTC. Translated: CASGSWRNYGYTF.